These T cell receptor beta chains were read from a single sample in a study of T cell responses to AZD1222 COVID-19 vaccine. Libraries were prepared by immunoSEQ multiplex PCR; TCRdb keeps only in-frame clonotypes and omits some of them. The sample contains about 110,000 clones, 81% of which appear only once. The material was peripheral blood, obtained on day 0 of AZD1222 vaccination. The receptors were sampled from an adult in good health. CDR3s include the opening cysteine and the closing phenylalanine or tryptophan. The D gene is left open where the match is weak. Size is stated for part of the rows, as once, few or many counts, or as a class when the clone is expanded.

j_call: TRBJ2-2
d_call: TRBD2
v_call: TRBV7-9
clone_size: -
cdr3_nt: TGTGCCAGCAGCCCCCGGAGCCTAGCGGGAGTGTCCGGGGAGCTGTTTTTT
cdr3_aa: CASSPRSLAGVSGELFF

j_call: TRBJ1-3
d_call: -
v_call: TRBV19
clone_size: -
cdr3_nt: TGTGCCAGTAGTGAGGGTGGATCCGGAAACACCATATATTTT
cdr3_aa: CASSEGGSGNTIYF

j_call: TRBJ1-5
d_call: -
v_call: TRBV7-2
clone_size: -
cdr3_nt: TGTGCCAGCAGCTTAAGGGGAATTAATCAGCCCCAGCATTTT
cdr3_aa: CASSLRGINQPQHF

j_call: TRBJ1-1
d_call: -
v_call: TRBV2
clone_size: -
cdr3_nt: TGTGCCAGCAGTGAAGGGGGGTACACTGAAGCTTTCTTT
cdr3_aa: CASSEGGYTEAFF

j_call: TRBJ1-4
d_call: TRBD1
v_call: TRBV7-2
clone_size: -
cdr3_nt: TGTGCCAGCAGCCAGACAGGGGGATTTCAAAAACTGTTTTTT
cdr3_aa: CASSQTGGFQKLFF

j_call: TRBJ1-3
d_call: -
v_call: TRBV4-3
clone_size: -
cdr3_nt: TGCGCCAGCAGCGTTACAACGTCTGGAAACACCATATATTTT
cdr3_aa: CASSVTTSGNTIYF

j_call: TRBJ1-1
d_call: TRBD1
v_call: TRBV7-8
clone_size: few
cdr3_nt: TGTGCCAGCAGCCAAATACAGGGGGGAGGTAACACTGAAGCTTTCTTT
cdr3_aa: CASSQIQGGGNTEAFF

j_call: TRBJ1-5
d_call: -
v_call: TRBV7-2
clone_size: few
cdr3_nt: TGTGCCAGCAGCCCCGGGGCAGGGGAGGGCAATCAGCCCCAGCATTTT
cdr3_aa: CASSPGAGEGNQPQHF

j_call: TRBJ1-1
d_call: -
v_call: TRBV19
clone_size: -
cdr3_nt: TGTGCCAGTAGGCTGATTGGGGGCACTGAAGCTTTCTTT
cdr3_aa: CASRLIGGTEAFF

j_call: TRBJ1-2
d_call: -
v_call: TRBV30
clone_size: -
cdr3_nt: TGTGCCTGGAGCTCAGGGAGCTATGGCTACACCTTC
cdr3_aa: CAWSSGSYGYTF

j_call: TRBJ1-5
d_call: -
v_call: TRBV15
clone_size: -
cdr3_nt: TGTGCCACCAGCAGAGACAGCTTTCAGCCCCAGCATTTT
cdr3_aa: CATSRDSFQPQHF

j_call: TRBJ2-1
d_call: -
v_call: TRBV3-1/TRBV3-2
clone_size: once
cdr3_nt: TGTGCCAGCAGCCGCGGTAGCGTTCACGAGCAGTTCTTC
cdr3_aa: CASSRGSVHEQFF

j_call: TRBJ1-5
d_call: -
v_call: TRBV6-5
clone_size: -
cdr3_nt: TGTGCCAGCAGTTCAGGTCCCGGCCAGCCCCAGCATTTT
cdr3_aa: CASSSGPGQPQHF

j_call: TRBJ2-1
d_call: -
v_call: TRBV9
clone_size: -
cdr3_nt: TGTGCCAGCAGCGTGGGGGCCCCAGCGATCGGCGGTGAGCAGTTCTTC
cdr3_aa: CASSVGAPAIGGEQFF

j_call: TRBJ2-3
d_call: -
v_call: TRBV6-2/TRBV6-3
clone_size: -
cdr3_nt: TGTGCCAGCAGTAAACTCCCGCCAGATACGCAGTATTTT
cdr3_aa: CASSKLPPDTQYF

j_call: TRBJ2-2
d_call: TRBD1
v_call: TRBV19
clone_size: -
cdr3_nt: TGTGCCAGTAGTGTGTCCCGGACAGGTTACACCGGGGAGCTGTTTTTT
cdr3_aa: CASSVSRTGYTGELFF

j_call: TRBJ2-3
d_call: -
v_call: TRBV4-3
clone_size: -
cdr3_nt: TGCGCCAGCAGCCAGACCCCGGGACGAAACACAGATACGCAGTATTTT
cdr3_aa: CASSQTPGRNTDTQYF

j_call: TRBJ1-2
d_call: TRBD1
v_call: TRBV4-3
clone_size: -
cdr3_nt: TGCGCCAGCAGCTCACGACCCGACGGACAGGGGTCCTATGGCTACACCTTC
cdr3_aa: CASSSRPDGQGSYGYTF

j_call: TRBJ2-5
d_call: TRBD1
v_call: TRBV7-2
clone_size: -
cdr3_nt: TGTGCCAGCAGCTTGATGGGACAGGGGGGGGAGACCCAGTACTTC
cdr3_aa: CASSLMGQGGETQYF

j_call: TRBJ2-2
d_call: -
v_call: TRBV6-5
clone_size: -
cdr3_nt: TGTGCCAGCGGGGATATCACCGGGGAGCTGTTTTTT
cdr3_aa: CASGDITGELFF

j_call: TRBJ1-2
d_call: -
v_call: TRBV19
clone_size: -
cdr3_nt: TGTGCCAGTAGAACCAAGGGAGCTAACTATGGCTACACCTTC
cdr3_aa: CASRTKGANYGYTF

j_call: TRBJ2-1
d_call: TRBD2
v_call: TRBV2
clone_size: -
cdr3_nt: TGTGCCAGCATAAAGCGGGAGGGCCGTGGGAATGAGCAGTTCTTC
cdr3_aa: CASIKREGRGNEQFF

j_call: TRBJ1-5
d_call: -
v_call: TRBV6-1
clone_size: -
cdr3_nt: TGTGCCAGCAGTGAAATGGCACTTCAGCCCCAGCATTTT
cdr3_aa: CASSEMALQPQHF

j_call: TRBJ1-4
d_call: TRBD1
v_call: TRBV5-8
clone_size: -
cdr3_nt: TGTGCCAGCAGCACGGCCGGGACAGGGCGCACTAATGAAAAACTGTTTTTT
cdr3_aa: CASSTAGTGRTNEKLFF

j_call: TRBJ1-6
d_call: TRBD1
v_call: TRBV5-1
clone_size: -
cdr3_nt: TGCGCCAGCAGCTTGACCACTCAACAGGGGGCCCCCCTCCACTTT
cdr3_aa: CASSLTTQQGAPLHF

j_call: TRBJ1-1
d_call: -
v_call: TRBV12-3/TRBV12-4
clone_size: -
cdr3_nt: TGTGCCAGCAGTTTAGGAGGGGTTACTGAAGCTTTCTTT
cdr3_aa: CASSLGGVTEAFF

j_call: TRBJ2-7
d_call: -
v_call: TRBV20-1
clone_size: -
cdr3_nt: TGCATGGCAGGTCGAACCTACGAGCAGTACTTC
cdr3_aa: CMAGRTYEQYF

j_call: TRBJ1-2
d_call: -
v_call: TRBV5-4
clone_size: -
cdr3_nt: TGTGCCAGTCGCCGGGCAGGGTCTAACTATGGCTACACCTTC
cdr3_aa: CASRRAGSNYGYTF

j_call: TRBJ2-4
d_call: -
v_call: TRBV28
clone_size: -
cdr3_nt: TGTGCCAGCACCGTGGGGGGGGCCGCCAAAAACATTCAGTACTTC
cdr3_aa: CASTVGGAAKNIQYF

j_call: TRBJ1-1
d_call: -
v_call: TRBV7-3
clone_size: -
cdr3_nt: TGTGCCAGCAGCTCCGCCCCGCCGAACACTGAAGCTTTCTTT
cdr3_aa: CASSSAPPNTEAFF

j_call: TRBJ1-6
d_call: TRBD1
v_call: TRBV7-8
clone_size: -
cdr3_nt: TGTGCCAGCAGTCCCATGGCCGCAGGGGGTCGGAATAATTCACCCCTCCACTTT
cdr3_aa: CASSPMAAGGRNNSPLHF

j_call: TRBJ2-5
d_call: -
v_call: TRBV21-1
clone_size: -
cdr3_nt: TGTGCCAGCAGCCCCGAGGGATATGTGGAGACCCAGTACTTC
cdr3_aa: CASSPEGYVETQYF

j_call: TRBJ1-1
d_call: -
v_call: TRBV7-2
clone_size: -
cdr3_nt: TGTGCCAGCAGCTTGAATATGGGGGGAATTGAAGCTTTCTTT
cdr3_aa: CASSLNMGGIEAFF

j_call: TRBJ2-7
d_call: TRBD1
v_call: TRBV6-6
clone_size: -
cdr3_nt: TGTGCCAGCACCGACCGGGACAGGGGCGAGCAGTACTTC
cdr3_aa: CASTDRDRGEQYF

j_call: TRBJ2-1
d_call: TRBD1
v_call: TRBV19
clone_size: few
cdr3_nt: TGTGCCAGTAGTATAGGGCGGACAGGGTTAGTGGTCACCATTAGCAACAATGAGCAGTTCTTC
cdr3_aa: CASSIGRTGLVVTISNNEQFF

j_call: TRBJ2-1
d_call: -
v_call: TRBV13
clone_size: -
cdr3_nt: TGTGCCAGCAGCGCTGCGATCCGCACCTCCTACAATGAGCAGTTCTTC
cdr3_aa: CASSAAIRTSYNEQFF

j_call: TRBJ1-3
d_call: -
v_call: TRBV11-2
clone_size: -
cdr3_nt: TGTGCCAGCAGCTTAGGGCGGGCCTCTGGAAACACCATATATTTT
cdr3_aa: CASSLGRASGNTIYF

j_call: TRBJ1-2
d_call: TRBD1
v_call: TRBV30
clone_size: once
cdr3_nt: TGTGCCTGGAGCCGGGACAGGGTCGGAACTAACTATGGCTACACCTTC
cdr3_aa: CAWSRDRVGTNYGYTF

j_call: TRBJ1-5
d_call: -
v_call: TRBV5-1
clone_size: -
cdr3_nt: TGCGCCAGCAGCTTTAGTAGCAATCAGCCCCAGCATTTT
cdr3_aa: CASSFSSNQPQHF

j_call: TRBJ1-3
d_call: -
v_call: TRBV27
clone_size: once
cdr3_nt: TGTGCCAGCAGTAAGACAGCAAGCTCTGGAAACACCATATATTTT
cdr3_aa: CASSKTASSGNTIYF

j_call: TRBJ2-4
d_call: TRBD1
v_call: TRBV7-2
clone_size: -
cdr3_nt: TGTGCCAGCAGCTCACACAGGGGAACCAAAAACATTCAGTACTTC
cdr3_aa: CASSSHRGTKNIQYF